The 26 T cell receptor beta chains reported below all come from one sample, sequenced in a study of T cell responses to AZD1222 COVID-19 vaccine. TCRdb keeps only in-frame clones here, not all; method: immunoSEQ multiplex PCR. The sample gives tens of thousands of clones, 89% of which show up once; approximately 30% is in the top ten. This material consisted of peripheral blood, taken 28 days after the second AZD1222 dose. These TCRs come from an adult who received the AZD1222 COVID-19 vaccine.

The chain carries TRBV5-1 and TRBJ2-6; D is unresolved. In germline, CDR1 is SGHRS, CDR2 YFSETQ. The length of the CDR3 is 15 residues. Trimming took off 5 bases at V and 0 bases at J, with 9 bases between the two ends. The CDR3 protein is CASSSSGSGANVLTF. CDR3 DNA: TGCGCCAGCAGTAGTTCAGGCTCTGGGGCCAACGTCCTGACTTTC.

V usage is TRBV6-5 and J usage is TRBJ1-1, with no clear D. The CDR3 runs to 13 residues. V lost 4 bases to trimming and J lost 3 bases, with 9 bases between them. CDR1 and CDR2 from the germline V gene are MNHEY and SVGAGI. The CDR3 DNA reads TGTGCCAGCAGTTCCCTACCAGACACTGAAGCTTTCTTT. This sequence encodes CASSSLPDTEAFF.

This rearrangement joins TRBV5-4 to TRBJ2-2; 10 bases fit TRBD2. CDR1 and CDR2 from the germline V gene are SGHNT and YYREEE (reference sequence). The V segment lost 4 bases and the J segment 7 bases; nucleotides outside the gene matches: 10. The CDR3 consists of 16 residues. In nucleotides, the CDR3 is TGTGCCAGCAGCCCCCGGCTAGCGGGAGCGATCGGGGAGCTGTTTTTT. Its translation: CASSPRLAGAIGELFF.

The rearrangement links TRBV29-1 to TRBJ2-7; TRBD1 aligns across 9 bases. Germline CDR1 reads SQVTM; CDR2 reads ANQGSEA. The CDR3 totals 15 residues. Germline trimming cut 0 bases from V and 2 bases from J; bases unmatched to any gene: 5. As DNA, the CDR3 is TGCAGCGTTGAAGATAGGGGACAGGGTACCTACGAGCAGTACTTC. Residues: CSVEDRGQGTYEQYF.

This clone was detected only a few times. This sequence joins TRBV5-5 and TRBJ1-3; D is unresolved. Trimming shortened V by 4 bases and J by 1 base, and 12 bases separated the two germline ends. The CDR3 is 15 residues long. CDR1 is SGHKS and CDR2 is YYEKEE in the germline V gene (reference sequence). CDR3 in amino acids: CASSTDASSGNTIYF. Here the CDR3 DNA reads TGTGCCAGCAGCACGGACGCCTCATCTGGAAACACCATATATTTT.

The chain has TRBV30 and TRBJ1-5; possibly TRBD1 for D (5 bases). With 2 bases removed from V and 7 bases from J, the gap between germline ends came to 12 bases. Germline CDR1 and CDR2: GTSNPN and SVGIG (reference sequence). The CDR3 is 13 amino acids. The CDR3 loop is CAWSKGEGQPQHF. The DNA of the CDR3 is TGTGCCTGGAGTAAAGGGGAGGGACAGCCCCAGCATTTT.

The V call is TRBV4-1, the J call TRBJ1-5; D might be TRBD1 (6 bases). Germline V lookup: CDR1 MGHRA, CDR2 YSYEKL. This CDR3 contains 14 residues. V gave up 4 bases and J gave up 11 bases, with 18 bases separating them. CDR3 sequence (DNA): TGCGCCAGCAGCCTATGGGACACCGGTCGAGCCCAGCATTTT. Amino acid sequence: CASSLWDTGRAQHF.

The chain carries TRBV20-1 and TRBJ1-1; no reliable D call. Trimming stripped 3 bases from V and 1 base from J, with 6 bases between. The length of the CDR3 is 12 residues. CDR1 and CDR2 from the germline V gene are DFQATT and SNEGSKA (reference sequence). Here the CDR3 DNA reads TGCAGTGCTAGTAAGACGAACACTGAAGCTTTCTTT. Its translation: CSASKTNTEAFF.

This clone was counted a single time. The chain uses TRBV11-2 and TRBJ2-7; D is perhaps TRBD2 (5 bases). This CDR3 region has 15 residues. Per germline, CDR1 SGHAT and CDR2 FQNNGV. V lost 5 bases and J 1 base, leaving 15 bases between the germline ends. CDR3 sequence: CASSQSGSASYEQYF. CDR3 DNA: TGTGCCAGCAGCCAAAGCGGTTCAGCGTCCTACGAGCAGTACTTC.

The V and J genes are TRBV7-3 and TRBJ1-2, with D maybe TRBD1 (5 bases). Germline CDR1 reads SGHTA; CDR2 reads FQGTGA. The CDR3 length is 15 residues. The ends were cut back, 5 bases at V and 4 bases at J, with 17 bases in the middle. CDR3 loop: CASSPQGLDSYGYTF. CDR3 coding DNA: TGTGCCAGCAGCCCCCAGGGACTGGATAGCTATGGCTACACCTTC.

This chain links TRBV3-1 (or the pseudogene TRBV3-2) with TRBJ2-7, with D tentatively TRBD1 (5 bases). Trimming took 0 bases from V and 6 from J, leaving 15 bases between them. CDR3 size: 15 residues. Germline CDR1 is LGHDT and CDR2 is YNNKEL (reference sequence). Written as DNA, the CDR3 is TGTGCCAGCAGCCAAGACCCAGGGTTGGGGCTCGAGCAGTACTTC. Protein: CASSQDPGLGLEQYF.

The genes are TRBV5-1 and TRBJ2-1; 10 bases map to TRBD2. Germline lookup yields CDR1 SGHRS and CDR2 YFSETQ. The CDR3 loop spans 16 amino acids. Trimming at V came to 0 bases and at J to 9 bases, leaving 9 bases not matched to a gene. DNA for the CDR3: TGCGCCAGCAGCTTGGGGGGGCTAGCGGGAGAGGTTGAGCAGTTCTTC. Amino acids: CASSLGGLAGEVEQFF.

The count of this clone is one. Other nucleotide sequences from this sample produce the same CDR3. The chain recombines TRBV30 with TRBJ1-1; D is unresolved. The CDR3 is made up of 11 amino acids. Germline-derived CDR1 and CDR2 are GTSNPN and SVGIG (reference sequence). V shed 0 bases and J shed 1 base, with 0 bases lying between them. The CDR3 here is CAWSVNTEAFF. The CDR3 DNA follows: TGTGCCTGGAGTGTGAACACTGAAGCTTTCTTT.

The CDR3 is CASSEMGQTFYGYTF. The CDR3 DNA sequence: TGTGCCAGCAGCGAAATGGGACAGACGTTTTATGGCTACACCTTC. J is TRBJ1-2 and V is TRBV2; the match to TRBD1 covers 7 bases. The CDR3 consists of 15 residues. Germline V lookup: CDR1 SNHLY, CDR2 FYNNEI. The V segment lost 6 bases and the J segment 5 bases; nucleotides outside the gene matches: 12.

The rearrangement uses TRBV7-2 and TRBJ2-2; a weak D match, TRBD2 (6 bases). The CDR3 sequence is 16 residues long. In germline, CDR1 is SGHTA, CDR2 FQGNSA. Trimming removed 6 bases at V and 5 bases at J, with 19 bases between. The CDR3 coding sequence is TGTGCCAGCAGTCCTATGGGAGGCCCCTTAACCGGGGAGCTGTTTTTT. This gives the protein CASSPMGGPLTGELFF. The full variable domain, its missing parts supplied by reference TRBV7-2 and TRBJ2-2, is GAGVSQSPSNKVTEKGKDVELRCDPISGHTALYWYRQSLGQGLEFLIYFQGNSAPDKSGLPSDRFSAERTGGSVSTLTIQRTQQEDSAVYLCASSPMGGPLTGELFFGEGSRLTVL.

The CDR3 here is CASSYSRGGGGEKLFF. CDR3 nucleotides: TGTGCCAGCAGTTACTCGAGAGGAGGGGGAGGTGAAAAACTGTTTTTT. The genes are TRBV6-5 and TRBJ1-4; a weak D match, TRBD1 (6 bases). CDR3 length: 16 amino acids. Trimming removed 0 bases from V and 7 bases from J, with 15 bases in between. Per the germline V gene, CDR1 is MNHEY and CDR2 is SVGAGI.

This clone was picked up one time. This chain links TRBV29-1 with TRBJ2-1, with no clear D. The germline V gene encodes CDR1 SQVTM and CDR2 ANQGSEA. With 7 bases removed from V and 4 bases from J, the gap between germline ends came to 17 bases. CDR3 length equals 14 residues. The DNA of the CDR3 is TGCAGCGCGGCCCCAGACTTCTTGTACAATGAGCAGTTCTTC. This gives the protein CSAAPDFLYNEQFF.

The chain couples TRBV5-1 to TRBJ1-6; D uncertain. V was cut by 0 bases and J by 0 bases, with 4 bases left in between. The CDR3 has 15 amino acids. Germline CDR1 reads SGHRS; CDR2 reads YFSETQ. CDR3 region: CASSLASSYNSPLHF. CDR3 DNA sequence: TGCGCCAGCAGCTTGGCTAGCTCCTATAATTCACCCCTCCACTTT.

J is TRBJ1-3 and V is TRBV19; D is unresolved. The CDR3 loop spans 14 amino acids. The ends were cut back, 8 bases at V and 3 bases at J, with 14 bases in the middle. Germline CDR1 and CDR2: LNHDA and SQIVND (reference sequence). The CDR3: CASGLGNVGNTIYF. CDR3 coding DNA: TGTGCCAGTGGGCTGGGGAATGTTGGAAACACCATATATTTT.

The rearrangement joins TRBV18 to TRBJ1-2, with D perhaps matching TRBD1 (6 bases). Between the trimmed V and J ends, which lost 3 bases and 6 bases, there was a span of 11 bases. Germline CDR1 KGHSH, CDR2 LQKENI. The CDR3 loop spans 13 amino acids. The CDR3 nucleotides read TGTGCCAGCTCACCGGACCAGGGGAATGGCTACACCTTC. Protein sequence: CASSPDQGNGYTF.

The J gene is TRBJ2-1, the V gene TRBV11-2, with 14 bases lining up with TRBD2. V trimming: 5 bases; J trimming: 9 bases; junction bases outside the gene matches: 6. The CDR3 spans 15 residues. The germline CDR1 and CDR2 sequences are SGHAT and FQNNGV. CDR3 in amino acids: CASSAGTSGSSEQFF. CDR3 nucleotide sequence: TGTGCCAGCAGCGCAGGGACTAGCGGGAGTAGTGAGCAGTTCTTC.

As to this clone: The same CDR3 arises from other DNA sequences in this sample as well. The chain uses TRBV7-2 and TRBJ2-5, with TRBD2 as a possible D gene (6 bases). Trimming took 0 bases from V and 2 from J, leaving 7 bases between them. CDR3 length: 14 residues. Per germline, CDR1 SGHTA and CDR2 FQGNSA. The CDR3 loop is CASSLAGTQETQYF. CDR3 DNA sequence: TGTGCCAGCAGCTTAGCAGGGACTCAAGAGACCCAGTACTTC. The entire variable domain, with the rest obtained from reference TRBV7-2 and TRBJ2-5, is as follows: GAGVSQSPSNKVTEKGKDVELRCDPISGHTALYWYRQSLGQGLEFLIYFQGNSAPDKSGLPSDRFSAERTGGSVSTLTIQRTQQEDSAVYLCASSLAGTQETQYFGPGTRLLVL.

The chain combines TRBV7-9 with TRBJ1-2, with D possibly being TRBD1 (5 bases). The germline V and J ends were trimmed by 7 bases and 8 bases, with 17 bases remaining between them. Germline CDR1 is SEHNR and CDR2 is FQNEAQ (reference sequence). This CDR3 spans 13 amino acids. CDR3 sequence: CASTRGSSRGYTF. CDR3 bases: TGTGCCAGCACCCGGGGCTCCTCTAGGGGCTACACCTTC. Full variable domain (rest looked up from reference TRBV7-9 and TRBJ1-2): DTGVSQNPRHKITKRGQNVTFRCDPISEHNRLYWYRQTLGQGPEFLTYFQNEAQLEKSRLLSDRFSAERPKGSFSTLEIQRTEQGDSAMYLCASTRGSSRGYTFGSGTRLTVV.

V is TRBV6-5 and J is TRBJ2-7; TRBD1 matches 9 bases. Germline V lookup: CDR1 MNHEY, CDR2 SVGAGI. This CDR3 spans 13 amino acids. With 6 bases clipped from V and 1 base from J, the junction kept 1 base outside the gene matches. CDR3 in DNA: TGTGCCAGCAGGGGGACAGGGTCCTACGAGCAGTACTTC. As protein: CASRGTGSYEQYF.

The chain's CDR3 is CASSSVTSGALEQYF. In DNA, the CDR3 is TGTGCCAGCAGTTCTGTTACTAGCGGGGCCTTAGAGCAGTACTTC. This rearrangement joins TRBV7-9 to TRBJ2-7; 10 nucleotides agree with TRBD2. Germline trimming cut 6 bases from V and 7 bases from J; bases unmatched to any gene: 12. From germline, CDR1 is SEHNR and CDR2 FQNEAQ (reference sequence). There are 15 residues in the CDR3. The full variable domain, in which reference TRBV7-9 and TRBJ2-7 provide the parts outside the CDR3, is DTGVSQNPRHKITKRGQNVTFRCDPISEHNRLYWYRQTLGQGPEFLTYFQNEAQLEKSRLLSDRFSAERPKGSFSTLEIQRTEQGDSAMYLCASSSVTSGALEQYFGPGTRLTVT.

This chain connects TRBV29-1 to TRBJ2-2; TRBD2 agrees at 11 bases. Germline trimming cut 8 bases from V and 5 bases from J; bases unmatched to any gene: 7. This CDR3 spans 14 amino acids. From germline, CDR1 is SQVTM and CDR2 ANQGSEA. CDR3 protein: CSFVGLAATGELFF. In DNA form, the CDR3 reads TGCAGCTTTGTGGGACTAGCGGCTACCGGGGAGCTGTTTTTT.